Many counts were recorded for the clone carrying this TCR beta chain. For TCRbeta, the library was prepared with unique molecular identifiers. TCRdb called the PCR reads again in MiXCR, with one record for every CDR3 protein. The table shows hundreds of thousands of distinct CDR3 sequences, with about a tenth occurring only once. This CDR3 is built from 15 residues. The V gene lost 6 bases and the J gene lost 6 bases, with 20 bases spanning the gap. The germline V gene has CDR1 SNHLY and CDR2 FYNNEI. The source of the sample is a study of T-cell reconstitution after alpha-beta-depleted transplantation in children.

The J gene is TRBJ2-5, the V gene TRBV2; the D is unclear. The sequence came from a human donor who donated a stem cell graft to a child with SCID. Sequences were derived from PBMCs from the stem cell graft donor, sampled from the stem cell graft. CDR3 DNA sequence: TGTGCCAGCAGGGATCTCGACGGCTTAGGAAAGACCCAGTACTTC. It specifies CASRDLDGLGKTQYF.